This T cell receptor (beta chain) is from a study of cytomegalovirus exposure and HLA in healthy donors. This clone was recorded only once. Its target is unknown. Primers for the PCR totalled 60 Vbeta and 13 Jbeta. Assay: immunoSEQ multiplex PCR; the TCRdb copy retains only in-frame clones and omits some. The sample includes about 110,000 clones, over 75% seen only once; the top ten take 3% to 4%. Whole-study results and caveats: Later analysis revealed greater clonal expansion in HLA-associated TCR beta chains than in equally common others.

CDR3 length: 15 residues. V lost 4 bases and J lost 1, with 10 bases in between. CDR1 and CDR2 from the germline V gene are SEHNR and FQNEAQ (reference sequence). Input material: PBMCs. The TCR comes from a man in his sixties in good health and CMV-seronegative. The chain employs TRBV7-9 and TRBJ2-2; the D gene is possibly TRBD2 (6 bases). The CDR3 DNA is TGTGCCAGCAGCTGGGACTCCCTGAACACCGGGGAGCTGTTTTTT. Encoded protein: CASSWDSLNTGELFF.